This passage covers 30 T cell receptor beta chains from one sample sequenced in a study of T cell repertoires in cytomegalovirus infection. Their specific antigens are unknown. One entry per CDR3 protein results from TCRdb running MiXCR on the reads. The profile covers fewer than 850,000 distinct CDR3 sequences, with about 28% appearing a single time and roughly 14% taken by the ten largest. The material was cultured CD8+ T cells from PBMCs, obtained from culture after CMV antigen stimulation. Source of these receptors: a human donor in good health (CMV status not recorded). Some clones in this sample may be carry-over from other donors' samples.

This clonotype was seen a few times. The gene calls are TRBV12-3 or TRBV12-4 and TRBJ1-5; 11 nucleotides line up with TRBD1. This CDR3 region has 16 residues. V trimming: 6 bases; J trimming: 4 bases; junction bases outside the gene matches: 8. The CDR3 is CASRGDGQGANQPQHF. Written as DNA, the CDR3 is TGTGCCAGCAGGGGGGATGGACAGGGGGCGAATCAGCCCCAGCATTTT.

The rearrangement joins TRBV18 to TRBJ1-4; TRBD1 matches at 7 bases. CDR3 length: 14 amino acids. J gave up 8 bases and V 3 bases, and 6 bases lay outside the gene matches. Germline CDR1 and CDR2: KGHSH and LQKENI. CDR3 loop: CASSPEGAGEKLFF. CDR3 nucleotides: TGTGCCAGCTCACCCGAGGGGGCAGGGGAAAAACTGTTTTTT.

The chain links TRBV9 to TRBJ2-3, with a tentative D call TRBD1 (6 bases). The CDR3 totals 15 residues. With 4 bases removed from V and 3 bases from J, the gap between germline ends came to 15 bases. Germline CDR1 is SGDLS and CDR2 is YYNGEE. The CDR3 spells CASSQGGHGTDTQYF. As DNA, the CDR3 is TGTGCCAGCAGCCAAGGGGGACACGGGACAGATACGCAGTATTTT.

This clonotype was seen more than once but under ten times. The chain recombines TRBV27 with TRBJ2-5; 9 positions match TRBD2. The V gene's germline CDR1 is MNHEY and CDR2 SMNVEV (reference sequence). V gave up 5 bases and J gave up 5 bases; unmatched junction bases: 12. The CDR3 has 16 amino acids. This CDR3 reads CASSPPGLAGLETQYF. Written as DNA, the CDR3 is TGTGCCAGCAGTCCACCGGGGCTAGCGGGGTTGGAGACCCAGTACTTC.

This clonotype has a handful of counts. V usage is TRBV2 and J usage is TRBJ1-2, with D perhaps matching TRBD1 (6 bases). This CDR3 contains 14 residues. Trimming removed 7 bases from V and 3 bases from J, with 15 bases in between. Germline assignment: CDR1 SNHLY and CDR2 FYNNEI. This chain's CDR3 is CASMAGGSYYGYTF. For the CDR3, the DNA is TGTGCCAGCATGGCGGGGGGCAGCTACTATGGCTACACCTTC.

Written as DNA, the CDR3 is TGTGCCAGTCAAAGGACAGGGAGCTCCTACAATGAGCAGTTCTTC. Encoded protein: CASQRTGSSYNEQFF. This chain links TRBV19 with TRBJ2-1; 8 bases align to TRBD1. The CDR3 covers 15 residues. CDR1 LNHDA and CDR2 SQIVND come from the germline V gene (reference sequence). V was pared by 8 bases and J by 0 bases, with 6 bases of the junction left unmatched.

The chain carries TRBV28 and TRBJ1-1; no reliable D call. Germline V CDR1 and CDR2: MDHEN, SYDVKM. With 7 bases removed from V and 2 bases from J, the gap between germline ends came to 11 bases. This CDR3 spans 13 amino acids. CDR3 in DNA: TGTGCCAGCACCCGAGACCCTAACACTGAAGCTTTCTTT. As protein: CASTRDPNTEAFF.

The gene calls are TRBV7-6 and TRBJ2-7; the D gene is possibly TRBD1 (7 bases). V was shortened by 2 bases and J by 0 bases, with 11 bases between the two germline ends. From germline, CDR1 is SGHVS and CDR2 FNYEAQ. CDR3 size: 15 residues. CDR3 region: CASSLSRGASYEQYV. The CDR3 bases are TGTGCCAGCAGCTTAAGCAGGGGGGCCTCCTACGAGCAGTACGTC.

This clonotype was detected a few times. The chain joins TRBV5-8 to TRBJ1-4; 9 nucleotides agree with TRBD1. The germline gives CDR1 SGHTS, CDR2 YDEGEE. Unmatched junction bases numbered 5, after V lost 0 bases and J lost 8 bases. CDR3 length: 15 residues. CDR3 protein: CASSLVGQGVEKLFF. In nucleotides, the CDR3 is TGTGCCAGCAGCTTGGTGGGACAGGGAGTGGAAAAACTGTTTTTT.

This clonotype showed up just once. CDR3 residues: CATSKGLGYGYTF. The CDR3 region has the DNA TGTGCCACCAGCAAGGGGCTTGGGTATGGCTACACCTTC. The chain uses TRBV24-1 and TRBJ1-2; D might be TRBD1 (5 bases). This CDR3 spans 13 amino acids. The V and J ends lost 7 bases and 5 bases respectively, with 13 bases between them. Germline V gene sequence: CDR1 KGHDR, CDR2 SFDVKD.

This chain joins TRBV7-6 and TRBJ1-1; unclear D gene. V lost 5 bases, J lost 0 bases, and 10 bases lay in between. Germline values: CDR1 SGHVS, CDR2 FNYEAQ. The CDR3 spans 14 residues. CDR3 sequence (DNA): TGTGCCAGCAGCAACCTTACGGTGAACACTGAAGCTTTCTTT. It codes for CASSNLTVNTEAFF.

The sample holds a few counts of this clonotype. CDR3 residues: CASSQNRDREYEQYF. The CDR3 DNA is TGCGCCAGCAGCCAAAACCGGGACAGGGAATACGAGCAGTACTTC. The chain couples TRBV4-1 to TRBJ2-7; 9 bases line up with TRBD1. The V gene end was trimmed by 2 bases and the J gene end by 4 bases; junction bases not matched to a gene: 6. Per the germline V gene, CDR1 is MGHRA and CDR2 is YSYEKL. The CDR3 is made up of 15 amino acids.

This chain joins TRBV10-1 and TRBJ2-5; unclear D gene. Trimming shortened V by 4 bases and J by 7 bases, and 13 bases separated the two germline ends. Germline lookup yields CDR1 WNHNN and CDR2 SYGVQD (reference sequence). The CDR3 is made up of 13 amino acids. DNA of the CDR3: TGCGCCAGCAGTGGGACCTCCGCCGGGACCCAGTACTTC. Translated, it gives CASSGTSAGTQYF.

The V call is TRBV7-9, the J call TRBJ2-2; weak D call: TRBD1 (5 bases). Between the trimmed V and J ends, which lost 1 base and 0 bases, there was a span of 9 bases. Germline loops: CDR1 SEHNR, CDR2 FQNEAQ (reference sequence). The CDR3 is made up of 16 amino acids. The CDR3 sequence is CASSLVGLSNTGELFF. The DNA of the CDR3 is TGTGCCAGCAGCTTAGTGGGGCTCTCGAACACCGGGGAGCTGTTTTTT.

The chain employs TRBV10-3 and TRBJ2-7; D possibly uses TRBD1 or TRBD2 (7 bases each). V was clipped by 6 bases and J by 3 bases, with 12 bases between them. The CDR3 totals 13 residues. CDR1 is ENHRY, CDR2 SYGVKD, per germline. The CDR3 DNA reads TGTGCCATCAGGGGGGGGGACAGCTACGAGCAGTACGTC. This encodes CAIRGGDSYEQYV.

The chain carries TRBV7-6 and TRBJ1-1, with D uncertain. CDR1 and CDR2 (germline): SGHVS, FNYEAQ. The CDR3 is 13 amino acids. The V and J ends lost 4 bases and 7 bases respectively, with 13 bases between them. The CDR3, as DNA: TGTGCCAGCAGCTCGAGGGCAGGATTTGAAGCTTTCTTT. Its protein product is CASSSRAGFEAFF.

The chain employs TRBV12-3 or TRBV12-4 and TRBJ1-2; TRBD1 might be the D (6 bases). CDR3 size: 13 residues. Between the trimmed V and J ends, which lost 10 bases and 9 bases, there was a span of 21 bases. In nucleotides, the CDR3 is TGTGCCACCTACCTACAGGGCCTCTGGAGCTACACCTTC. This codes for CATYLQGLWSYTF.

There are many counts of this clonotype. This chain uses TRBV7-6 with TRBJ2-1; D is unresolved. The CDR3 spans 12 residues. CDR1 is SGHVS and CDR2 is FNYEAQ in the germline V gene. V was shortened by 5 bases and J by 10 bases, with 12 bases between the two germline ends. The CDR3 DNA follows: TGTGCCAGCAGCCCGTCTGGAAGGGAGCAGTTCTTC. It codes for CASSPSGREQFF.

The chain employs TRBV7-9 and TRBJ1-2; D might be TRBD1 (5 bases). With 6 bases removed from V and 8 bases from J, the gap between germline ends came to 19 bases. This CDR3 is built from 14 residues. Per germline, CDR1 SEHNR and CDR2 FQNEAQ (reference sequence). The CDR3, as DNA: TGTGCCAGCAGGACTGACCGGGGGACGAAGGGCTACACCTTC. Encoded protein: CASRTDRGTKGYTF.

CDR3 DNA sequence: TGTGCCACCAGCGACTACAGGAACACCGGGGAGCTGTTTTTT. Protein product: CATSDYRNTGELFF. V gene TRBV24-1 combines with J gene TRBJ2-2; D possibly corresponds to TRBD2 (5 bases). Germline V lookup: CDR1 KGHDR, CDR2 SFDVKD. The CDR3 consists of 14 residues. Trimming left V 7 bases short and J 1 base short, with 9 bases between.

V gene TRBV27 combines with J gene TRBJ2-7, with TRBD1 as a possible D gene (5 bases). The CDR3 runs to 13 residues. V was pared by 5 bases and J by 5 bases, with 13 bases between. CDR1 and CDR2 (germline): MNHEY, SMNVEV (reference sequence). The CDR3 is CASSARGRDEQYV. The CDR3 coding sequence is TGTGCCAGCAGTGCCCGAGGCAGGGACGAGCAGTACGTC.

This chain connects TRBV27 to TRBJ1-5, with 9 bases that match TRBD1. The junction had 9 bases not matched to a gene; V was cut back by 4 bases and J by 2 bases. Looked up from germline, CDR1 is MNHEY and CDR2 is SMNVEV (reference sequence). There are 17 residues in the CDR3. DNA for the CDR3: TGTGCCAGCAGTTATTCCACAGGGGGCGGTGGCAATCAGCCCCAGCATTTT. As protein: CASSYSTGGGGNQPQHF.

This chain joins TRBV5-1 and TRBJ2-3; no clear D gene. The V gene's germline CDR1 is SGHRS and CDR2 YFSETQ. Trimming stripped 1 base from V and 3 bases from J, with 9 bases between. The CDR3 contains 14 residues. DNA of the CDR3: TGCGCCAGCAGCTTGAATGGTATTACAGATACGCAGTATTTT. Its protein is CASSLNGITDTQYF.

This clonotype was seen repeatedly, ten times or more. This chain links TRBV12-3 or TRBV12-4 with TRBJ2-2; no clear D gene. CDR3 length: 12 residues. The V end lost 5 bases, the J end lost 6 bases, and 7 bases lay between the germline ends. Here the CDR3 DNA reads TGTGCCAGCAGTCCATGGGCCGGGGAGCTGTTTTTT. Its translation is CASSPWAGELFF.

The chain carries TRBV12-5 and TRBJ1-5; 9 positions match TRBD1. The V gene's germline CDR1 is LGHNT and CDR2 FRNRAP. This CDR3 region has 14 residues. Trimming took 6 bases from V and 6 from J; bases not matched to a gene: 6. This chain's CDR3 is CASGWTGEFQPQHF. The CDR3 bases are TGTGCTAGTGGATGGACAGGGGAGTTTCAGCCCCAGCATTTT.

The rearrangement links TRBV12-5 to TRBJ1-1; no definite D call. In germline, CDR1 is LGHNT, CDR2 FRNRAP. V dropped 3 bases and J dropped 3 bases, with 8 bases sitting between them. The CDR3 has 13 amino acids. The CDR3 coding sequence is TGTGCTAGTGGTTTCTCATCTTACACTGAAGCTTTCTTT. Amino acids: CASGFSSYTEAFF.

V gene TRBV6-5 combines with J gene TRBJ2-1, with 12 nucleotides matching TRBD1. From germline, CDR1 is MNHEY and CDR2 SVGAGI. Trimming cost V 6 bases and J 9 bases; bases outside gene matches: 9. The CDR3 loop spans 15 amino acids. The CDR3 nucleotides are TGTGCCAGCAGCCCTCATTCGGGACAGGGGGCTGAGCAGTTCTTC. Translating it yields CASSPHSGQGAEQFF.

This chain connects TRBV6-5 to TRBJ2-1, with a possible D match to TRBD1 (5 bases). This CDR3 is 14 amino acids long. Germline assignment: CDR1 MNHEY and CDR2 SVGAGI. V was clipped by 0 bases and J by 8 bases, with 11 bases between them. The CDR3 DNA is TGTGCCAGCAGTTACTCGGGGCAGCTGGATGAGCAGTTCTTC. Encoded protein: CASSYSGQLDEQFF.

This chain links TRBV24-1 with TRBJ1-1; possibly TRBD1 for D (5 bases). This CDR3 has 16 residues. V lost 4 bases and J 6 bases, leaving 20 bases between the germline ends. Germline values: CDR1 KGHDR, CDR2 SFDVKD. This chain's CDR3 is CATSERSEGESAEAFF. In nucleotides, the CDR3 is TGTGCCACCAGTGAGCGGTCCGAAGGGGAAAGCGCTGAAGCTTTCTTT.

The rearrangement uses TRBV5-4 and TRBJ1-2, with 7 nucleotides matching TRBD1. Germline-derived CDR1 and CDR2 are SGHNT and YYREEE (reference sequence). This CDR3 is 14 amino acids long. V shed 3 bases and J 4 bases; nucleotides not matched to a gene: 6. CDR3 DNA sequence: TGTGCCAGCAGCTGGGAAGACAGGGCCTATGGCTACACCTTC. Its protein product is CASSWEDRAYGYTF.